This T cell receptor beta chain was sequenced during a study of CD8 T cells in Susac syndrome. An amount of RNA that ranged from about 0.45 to 1 ug was reverse transcribed with random hexamers. Multiplex immunoSEQ PCR targeted 54 Vbeta and 13 Jbeta TCR beta segments. TCRdb reanalysed the immunoSEQ multiplex PCR reads using MiXCR and keeps one entry per CDR3 protein. In the table there are 200,000 or so distinct CDR3 sequences, approximately 94% of which are singletons. This CDR3 has 15 amino acids. The V end was cut by 1 base, the J end by 0 bases, with 10 bases between. Germline V gene data show CDR1 as LGHNA and CDR2 as YSLEER. TCR beta was sequenced from blood CD8+ and CD4+ T cells. Negative isolation yielded CD4+ and CD8+ T cells, and FACS enriched TEMRA cells. Concerning this clonotype: Its antigen is not identified.

Findings and caveats of the study: The number of individuals included in the study's TCR sequencing and HLA analysis was acknowledged as relatively small.

What was sequenced was CD4+ T cells from PBMCs. The origin of this receptor is a human donor with multiple sclerosis. The chain uses TRBV4-3 and TRBJ2-7, with D unresolved. CDR3 amino acids: CASSQGRTSSYEQYF. In DNA form, the CDR3 reads TGCGCCAGCAGCCAAGGAAGGACCAGCTCCTACGAGCAGTACTTC.